Only one count was recorded for the clone carrying this T cell receptor beta chain. The antigen is undetermined. This sample was included in a study of blood T cells in healthy people across ages. Findings of the study overall: Diversity of TCR beta per million T cells declined in a roughly linear way with age.

The germline CDR1 and CDR2 sequences are SGHRS and YFSETQ. Trimming took 4 bases from V and 3 from J, leaving 13 bases between them. The CDR3 covers 15 residues. Then a second PCR, running about 6 to 11 cycles, was carried out with a sample-barcoded 5' primer and a J-beta primer mix. MiXCR, run by TCRdb on the 5' RACE reads, gives a single entry per CDR3 protein. Of more than 600,000 distinct CDR3 sequences in the sample, approximately 25% were seen once. This sample also appeared in a second study, on T cells of mothers and their children.

The J gene is TRBJ2-2, the V gene TRBV5-1; D may be TRBD2 (6 bases). This receptor was identified in a boy younger than 18 in good health. Sequenced input: blood. The CDR3 DNA reads TGCGCCAGCAGCGACGCGGGATATGACACCGGGGAGCTGTTTTTT. This sequence encodes CASSDAGYDTGELFF.